A single sample gave rise to the 18 T cell receptor beta chains below, sequenced in a study of neurological immune-mediated disorders. MiXCR was run by TCRdb on the 5' RACE reads, yielding one entry per CDR3 protein. The sample includes 42,000 or so distinct CDR3 sequences, approximately 2.4% seen only once; the top ten take roughly 12%. The sequenced sample was PBMCs. The receptors stem from a man younger than 45 with multiple sclerosis.

This clonotype was recorded many times. V and J are TRBV6-2 or TRBV6-3 and TRBJ2-3, with D possibly being TRBD2 (6 bases). Between the trimmed V and J ends, which lost 6 bases and 4 bases, there was a span of 14 bases. CDR1 is MNHEY and CDR2 is SVGEGT in the germline V gene. This CDR3 spans 14 amino acids. CDR3 nucleotide sequence: TGTGCCAGCAGCTCCGGGACTGACCCAGATACGCAGTATTTT. Translating it yields CASSSGTDPDTQYF.

This clonotype was recorded many times. The chain is built from TRBV10-3 and TRBJ1-1; D not certain. Germline assignment: CDR1 ENHRY and CDR2 SYGVKD. V was shortened by 4 bases and J by 0 bases, with 6 bases between the two germline ends. The CDR3 is 13 residues long. CDR3 sequence (DNA): TGTGCCATCAGTGTCGCTCTGAACACTGAAGCTTTCTTT. Protein: CAISVALNTEAFF.

In this sample, this clonotype turned up many times. This chain joins TRBV5-1 and TRBJ1-5; D call uncertain. The V end was cut by 4 bases, the J end by 5 bases, with 10 bases between. Per germline, CDR1 SGHRS and CDR2 YFSETQ. The CDR3 covers 13 residues. CDR3 coding DNA: TGCGCCAGCAGCGAATCCCCGGATCAGCCCCAGCATTTT. This encodes CASSESPDQPQHF. Filled out from reference TRBV5-1 and TRBJ1-5, the complete variable domain reads KAGVTQTPRYLIKTRGQQVTLSCSPISGHRSVSWYQQTPGQGLQFLFEYFSETQRNKGNFPGRFSGRQFSNSRSEMNVSTLELGDSALYLCASSESPDQPQHFGDGTRLSIL.

This clonotype was detected many times. The CDR3: CASSLEQRQETQYF. The DNA of the CDR3 is TGTGCCAGCAGTTTAGAGCAACGCCAAGAGACCCAGTACTTC. The rearrangement links TRBV12-3 or TRBV12-4 to TRBJ2-5; D gene ambiguous. The CDR3 runs to 14 residues. V dropped 1 base and J dropped 1 base, with 7 bases sitting between them.

This clonotype has a count of ten or more. J is TRBJ1-6 and V is TRBV14; the D is unclear. Trimming left V 4 bases short and J 10 bases short, with 8 bases between. This CDR3 region has 12 residues. The germline V gene has CDR1 SGHDN and CDR2 FVKESK. The CDR3 coding sequence is TGTGCCAGCAGCCGGGAGCTATCACCCCTCCACTTT. Translated, it gives CASSRELSPLHF. Filled out from reference TRBV14 and TRBJ1-6, the complete variable domain reads EAGVTQFPSHSVIEKGQTVTLRCDPISGHDNLYWYRRVMGKEIKFLLHFVKESKQDESGMPNNRFLAERTGGTYSTLKVQPAELEDSGVYFCASSRELSPLHFGNGTRLTVT.

In its sample, this clonotype was seen many times. The V call is TRBV5-1, the J call TRBJ2-7; 10 bases are shared with TRBD1. Trimming removed 4 bases from V and 6 bases from J; junction bases left unmatched: 10. The CDR3 has 15 residues. CDR1 and CDR2 (germline): SGHRS, YFSETQ. The CDR3 nucleotides are TGCGCCAGCAGCCCTGGAGGGACAGGGGATCGCGAGCAGTACTTC. It codes for CASSPGGTGDREQYF.

This clonotype showed up many times. As DNA, the CDR3 is TGTGCCAGCAGTTTATTCGCCTACGAGCAGTACTTC. Protein product: CASSLFAYEQYF. The chain couples TRBV12-3 or TRBV12-4 to TRBJ2-7; no clear D. The V gene lost 2 bases and the J gene lost 2 bases, with 4 bases spanning the gap. The CDR3 totals 12 residues.

This clonotype was observed many times. The chain uses TRBV7-2 and TRBJ1-4; TRBD1 is a possible D gene (5 bases). Trimming pared 0 bases from V and 7 bases from J, leaving 18 bases between. This CDR3 contains 17 residues. The germline CDR1 and CDR2 sequences are SGHTA and FQGNSA. CDR3 loop: CASSLAATAALAEKLFF. The CDR3 DNA reads TGTGCCAGCAGCTTAGCGGCGACAGCTGCTTTGGCTGAAAAACTGTTTTTT.

This clonotype was counted at least ten times. The V gene is TRBV5-1, the J gene TRBJ2-7, with D perhaps TRBD2 (7 bases). CDR3 length: 12 residues. V dropped 5 bases and J dropped 4 bases, with 10 bases sitting between them. The germline CDR1 and CDR2 sequences are SGHRS and YFSETQ. CDR3 protein: CASREGGYEQYF. The CDR3 coding sequence is TGCGCCAGCAGGGAGGGGGGGTACGAGCAGTACTTC. Complete variable domain (other parts from reference TRBV5-1 and TRBJ2-7): KAGVTQTPRYLIKTRGQQVTLSCSPISGHRSVSWYQQTPGQGLQFLFEYFSETQRNKGNFPGRFSGRQFSNSRSEMNVSTLELGDSALYLCASREGGYEQYFGPGTRLTVT.

This clonotype was picked up many times. This chain links TRBV11-2 with TRBJ1-1, with D unclear. Germline-derived CDR1 and CDR2 are SGHAT and FQNNGV. This CDR3 has 14 residues. Trimming shortened V by 4 bases and J by 5 bases, and 14 bases separated the two germline ends. The CDR3 loop reads CASSSNLGRTEAFF. DNA of the CDR3: TGTGCCAGCAGCTCCAACCTGGGAAGGACTGAAGCTTTCTTT.

This clonotype was observed at least ten times. The chain uses TRBV20-1 and TRBJ1-1; possible D gene TRBD1, 6 bases. Trimming took off 5 bases at V and 2 bases at J, with 18 bases between the two ends. This CDR3 comprises 15 residues. Germline V CDR1 and CDR2: DFQATT, SNEGSKA (reference sequence). CDR3 loop: CSAEPGHSTNTEAFF. The CDR3 DNA follows: TGCAGTGCTGAACCGGGACACTCTACAAACACTGAAGCTTTCTTT.

This clonotype has at least ten counts. This sequence joins TRBV20-1 and TRBJ2-3; 7 bases map to TRBD1. V lost 6 bases, J lost 2 bases, and 11 bases stayed unmatched. The CDR3 totals 15 residues. Germline V gives CDR1 DFQATT, CDR2 SNEGSKA (reference sequence). The CDR3 region has the DNA TGCAGTGCGCCCACAGGGGAAGGCCTCACAGATACGCAGTATTTT. Translating gives CSAPTGEGLTDTQYF.

This clonotype was observed many times. J is TRBJ1-2 and V is TRBV6-6; D is possibly TRBD1 (6 bases). This CDR3 contains 13 residues. Germline assignment: CDR1 MNHNY and CDR2 SVGAGI (reference sequence). V was cut by 10 bases and J by 7 bases, with 19 bases left in between. CDR3 sequence: CATSGAGRLGYTF. The DNA for the CDR3 is TGTGCCACCTCAGGGGCAGGGAGGCTTGGCTACACCTTC.

This clonotype occurred many times. The V gene is TRBV20-1, the J gene TRBJ2-5; TRBD2 matches 10 bases. This CDR3 is 17 amino acids long. V gave up 0 bases and J gave up 5 bases; unmatched junction bases: 12. The V gene's germline CDR1 is DFQATT and CDR2 SNEGSKA (reference sequence). CDR3 in amino acids: CSARDPSGQRGGETQYF. The DNA of the CDR3 is TGCAGTGCTAGAGATCCCTCAGGCCAGCGGGGGGGTGAGACCCAGTACTTC.

This clonotype was seen at least ten times. The chain is built from TRBV5-1 and TRBJ2-7; the match to TRBD2 covers 13 bases. The CDR3 length is 15 residues. Trimming removed 3 bases from V and 6 bases from J; junction bases left unmatched: 6. CDR1 is SGHRS and CDR2 is YFSETQ in the germline V gene. The CDR3 region is CASSSGGLAGLEQYF. In DNA form, the CDR3 reads TGCGCCAGCAGCTCCGGGGGACTAGCGGGGCTCGAGCAGTACTTC.

This clonotype was detected ten times or more. This rearrangement joins TRBV7-8 to TRBJ1-1, with a weak D call TRBD1 (5 bases). The CDR3 length is 15 residues. Germline V lookup: CDR1 SGHVS, CDR2 FQNEAQ. Trimming cost V 3 bases and J 4 bases, with 15 bases left between them. The CDR3 here is CASSFSGTGSTEAFF. The DNA of the CDR3 is TGTGCCAGCAGCTTTTCCGGGACCGGGAGCACTGAAGCTTTCTTT.

At least ten counts were recorded for this clonotype. The chain uses TRBV20-1 and TRBJ1-6, with D perhaps TRBD1 (5 bases). Looked up from germline, CDR1 is DFQATT and CDR2 is SNEGSKA (reference sequence). The CDR3 length is 17 residues. The V end was cut by 0 bases, the J end by 6 bases, with 18 bases between. The CDR3 DNA reads as TGCAGTGCTAGAGATGGATTCAGGGAGGGGATTAATTCACCCCTCCACTTT. Residues: CSARDGFREGINSPLHF.

This clonotype was recorded many times. The chain uses TRBV5-1 and TRBJ1-5; possibly TRBD1 for D (6 bases). Germline loops: CDR1 SGHRS, CDR2 YFSETQ. CDR3 size: 14 residues. Trimming cost V 4 bases and J 3 bases, with 11 bases left between them. The CDR3 reads CASSLDSPNQPQHF. DNA for the CDR3: TGCGCCAGCAGCCTGGACAGTCCCAATCAGCCCCAGCATTTT.